This T cell receptor beta chain derives from a study of control samples from healthy donors and cancer patients. Germline CDR1 and CDR2: SNHLY and FYNNEI. Trimming stripped 6 bases from V and 3 bases from J, with 11 bases between. CDR3 length: 14 amino acids. Some clones are missing from TCRdb's copy, which holds only in-frame ones; the method was immunoSEQ multiplex PCR. The sample has some 100,000 clones; roughly 86% are singletons. This receptor was obtained from a woman aged 50 to 60 in good health. The sample taken for sequencing was blood. The rearrangement uses TRBV2 and TRBJ2-2; perhaps D is TRBD1 or TRBD2 (5 bases each). The DNA for the CDR3 is TGTGCCAGCAGCCAGCAGGGAGACACCGGGGAGCTGTTTTTT. As protein: CASSQQGDTGELFF.